This T cell receptor (beta chain) originates from a study of shared clonotypes between healthy human individuals. Study-wide background: Each donor's CD8 memory used one plate, CD8 naive two, each CD4 subset three.

TCRdb keeps only in-frame clones here, not all; method: immunoSEQ multiplex PCR. This repertoire shows millions of clones, over 90% found once; its top ten account for 0.39%. As to this clone: Its matching antigen is unknown.

Notes on the study in general: In a few donors, around 4.5% of naive CD4 clonotypes appeared in common.

CDR1 is SGHDN and CDR2 is FVKESK in the germline V gene. The junction had 12 bases not matched to a gene; V was cut back by 5 bases and J by 6 bases. The CDR3 runs 17 residues. This TCR was recovered from a man aged 18 to 29 in good health. Some clones in this sample may be carry-over from other donors' samples. This rearrangement joins TRBV14 to TRBJ2-2, with 10 bases fitting TRBD2. Source material: naive CD4+ T cells from PBMCs. Documented subset: CD45RA+ positively selected. In DNA form, the CDR3 reads TGTGCCAGCAGCGACGAAGTCAGCCTAGCGGGAGCCGGGGAGCTGTTTTTT. This gives the protein CASSDEVSLAGAGELFF.